This TCR beta chain was recovered during a study of cytomegalovirus exposure and HLA in healthy donors. Findings of the study overall: In vitro confirmation showed a few CMV-associated chains to be CMV antigen specific.

Germline V gene data show CDR1 as KGHSH and CDR2 as LQKENI. V was pared by 6 bases and J by 3 bases, with 7 bases of the junction left unmatched. The CDR3 length is 14 residues. The donors were part of the validation cohort, which consisted of roughly 110 subjects and was separate from the first cohort of several hundred subjects. About this clone: The antigen remains undetermined.

Measured with immunoSEQ multiplex PCR; TCRdb has only the in-frame clones, and not every one. Among roughly 310,000 clones listed, roughly 86% were seen once. The sequence was collected from a man aged 30 to 39 in good health and CMV-seronegative. The material sequenced was PBMCs. The chain couples TRBV18 to TRBJ2-7, with 8 bases aligning to TRBD2. CDR3 loop: CASSGGGSGYEQYF. CDR3 bases: TGTGCCAGCTCCGGGGGGGGATCTGGCTACGAGCAGTACTTC. The full variable domain, in which reference TRBV18 and TRBJ2-7 provide the parts outside the CDR3, is NAGVMQNPRHLVRRRGQEARLRCSPMKGHSHVYWYRQLPEEGLKFMVYLQKENIIDESGMPKERFSAEFPKEGPSILRIQQVVRGDSAAYFCASSGGGSGYEQYFGPGTRLTVT.